The 6 T cell receptor beta chains below come from one sample, sequenced in a study of T cells in tumors after PD-1 blockade. Libraries were prepared by immunoSEQ multiplex PCR; TCRdb keeps only in-frame clonotypes and omits some of them. The data show around 35,000 clones, about three quarters seen once. This specimen was PBMCs, taken after anti-PD-1 treatment. These TCRs come from a human donor with basal cell carcinoma.

The CDR3 reads CASSPPGSNVLTF. The CDR3 nucleotides are TGTGCCAGCAGCCCGCCCGGTTCCAACGTCCTGACTTTC. The chain links TRBV6-5 to TRBJ2-6; D is uncertain. V was shortened by 6 bases and J by 8 bases, with 11 bases between the two germline ends. The CDR3 spans 13 residues. Germline V gene sequence: CDR1 MNHEY, CDR2 SVGAGI.

The rearrangement joins TRBV4-3 to TRBJ2-3, with D unclear. Germline V gene sequence: CDR1 LGHNA, CDR2 YSLEER. V was clipped by 0 bases and J by 3 bases, with 7 bases between them. The CDR3 has 14 amino acids. CDR3: CASSQDAGTDTQYF. The CDR3 bases are TGCGCCAGCAGCCAAGATGCAGGAACAGATACGCAGTATTTT.

This clone has just a few counts. J is TRBJ1-6 and V is TRBV6-5; weak D call: TRBD1 (5 bases). Between the trimmed V and J ends, which lost 0 bases and 7 bases, there was a span of 10 bases. Germline V gene lookup returns CDR1 MNHEY and CDR2 SVGAGI. The CDR3 extends over 15 amino acids. The CDR3 sequence: CASSYSSGLNSPLHF. Here the CDR3 DNA reads TGTGCCAGCAGTTACTCCTCGGGGCTCAATTCACCCCTCCACTTT.

DNA for the CDR3: TGTGCCAGCAGTTTGGACTCCCGGAGGTCAGCTTTCTTT. Protein: CASSLDSRRSAFF. The chain joins TRBV28 to TRBJ1-1; D ambiguous. Trimming removed 3 bases from V and 10 bases from J, with 15 bases in between. In germline, CDR1 is MDHEN, CDR2 SYDVKM. The CDR3 loop spans 13 amino acids.

This chain links TRBV29-1 with TRBJ2-1; 7 nucleotides line up with TRBD2. This CDR3 is built from 11 residues. The germline CDR1 and CDR2 sequences are SQVTM and ANQGSEA. V shed 4 bases and J 8 bases; nucleotides not matched to a gene: 2. The CDR3: CSVVLAYEQFF. DNA of the CDR3: TGCAGCGTTGTACTAGCGTATGAGCAGTTCTTC.

The chain employs TRBV2 and TRBJ2-7; a possible D gene is TRBD2 (7 bases). The germline V and J ends were trimmed by 6 bases and 0 bases, with 21 bases remaining between them. The CDR3 has 17 amino acids. CDR1 SNHLY and CDR2 FYNNEI come from the germline V gene. In DNA, the CDR3 is TGTGCCAGCAGCAAAGGGGGGGAGTCGGGGCGCTCCTACGAGCAGTACTTC. Translated, it gives CASSKGGESGRSYEQYF.